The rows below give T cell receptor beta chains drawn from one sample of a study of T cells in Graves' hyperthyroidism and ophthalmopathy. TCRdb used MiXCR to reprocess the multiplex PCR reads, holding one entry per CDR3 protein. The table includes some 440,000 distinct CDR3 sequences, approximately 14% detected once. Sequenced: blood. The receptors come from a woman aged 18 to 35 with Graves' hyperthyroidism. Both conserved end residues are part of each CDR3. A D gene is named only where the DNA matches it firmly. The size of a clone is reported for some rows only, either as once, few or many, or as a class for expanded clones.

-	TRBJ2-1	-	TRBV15	TGTGCCACCAGCAGAGATTCGCAACGTGTCAATGAGCAGTTCTTC	CATSRDSQRVNEQFF
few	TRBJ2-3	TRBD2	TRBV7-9	TGTGCCAGCAGCTTAGGACTAGCGGGACCCACAGATACGCAGTATTTT	CASSLGLAGPTDTQYF
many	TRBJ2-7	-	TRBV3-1	TGTGCCAGCAGCCAAGTTGCATCCTACGAGCAGTACTTC	CASSQVASYEQYF
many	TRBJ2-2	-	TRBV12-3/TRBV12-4	TGTGCCAGCAGCATCCCTGGGGGCGGAACCGGGGAGCTGTTTTTT	CASSIPGGGTGELFF
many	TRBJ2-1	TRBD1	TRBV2	TGTGCCAGCGAGCGCTGGGACAGGGGGCGTGGTGAGCAGTTCTTC	CASERWDRGRGEQFF
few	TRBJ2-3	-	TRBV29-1	TGCAGCGTGGGGTTGGATACGCAGTATTTT	CSVGLDTQYF
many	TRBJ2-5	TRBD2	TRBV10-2	TGCGCCAGCGGGGGACTAGCAGAGACCCAGTACTTC	CASGGLAETQYF
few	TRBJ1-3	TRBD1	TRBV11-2	TGTGCCAGCAGCTTAGATGGGCCAGGGGGTATCTCTGGAAACACCATATATTTT	CASSLDGPGGISGNTIYF
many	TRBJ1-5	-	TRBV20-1	TGCAGTGCTAGAAGGGGTAACGGCAATCAGCCCCAGCATTTT	CSARRGNGNQPQHF
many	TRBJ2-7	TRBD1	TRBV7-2	TGTGCCAGCAGCTTAGTTTTGGGACAGGGGGCCCTCTCCTACGAGCAGTACTTC	CASSLVLGQGALSYEQYF
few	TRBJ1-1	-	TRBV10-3	TGTGCCGCTTTCGGCGAAGCAGCTTTCTTT	CAAFGEAAFF
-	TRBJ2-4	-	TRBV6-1	TGTGCCAGCAGTGACGGACCTTCTTTTTCGAGGTACTTC	CASSDGPSFSRYF
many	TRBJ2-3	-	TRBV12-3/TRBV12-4	TGTGCCAGCAGTTTAGGAGGGCCAGGTAGCACAGATACGCAGTATTTT	CASSLGGPGSTDTQYF
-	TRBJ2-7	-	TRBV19	TGTGCCAGTAGTAAGACAGTCTCCTACGAGCAGTACTTC	CASSKTVSYEQYF
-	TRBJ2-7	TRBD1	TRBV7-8	TGTGCCAGCAGCGCCAGGGGGAGACTGGTCTCCTACGAGCAGTACTTC	CASSARGRLVSYEQYF
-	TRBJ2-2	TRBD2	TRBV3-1	TGTGCCAGCAGCCAAGAGAGATGGGGACTAGCGGGTTCCGGGGAGCTGTTTTTT	CASSQERWGLAGSGELFF
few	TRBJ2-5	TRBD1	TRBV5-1	TGCGCCAGCAGCTTGGACGGGACAGGGGAAGAGACCCAGTACTTC	CASSLDGTGEETQYF
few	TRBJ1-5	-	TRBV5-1	TGCGCCAGCAGCTTAACTAGGGGACAGCCCCAGCATTTT	CASSLTRGQPQHF
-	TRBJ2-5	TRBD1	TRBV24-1	TGTGCCACCAGTGACGCCGGACAGGGGGCGAGTAAGGAGACCCAGTACTTC	CATSDAGQGASKETQYF
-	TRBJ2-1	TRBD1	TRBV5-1	TGCGCCAGCAGCTCGGACAGGGAAGGCAATGAGCAGTTCTTC	CASSSDREGNEQFF
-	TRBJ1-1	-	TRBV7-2	TGTGCCAGCAGCTCTGACTCGAAGGTAGCTTTCTTT	CASSSDSKVAFF
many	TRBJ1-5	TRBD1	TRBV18	TGTGCCAGCTCGGGACAGGGCCATCAGCCCCAGCATTTT	CASSGQGHQPQHF
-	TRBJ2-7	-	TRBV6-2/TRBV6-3	TGTGCCAGCAGTTACAGGGGTTCGGTCACCTACGAGCAGTACTTC	CASSYRGSVTYEQYF
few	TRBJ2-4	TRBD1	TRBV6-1	TGTGCCAGCAGTTACCGGACAGGGGCCGCCAAAAACATTCAGTACTTC	CASSYRTGAAKNIQYF
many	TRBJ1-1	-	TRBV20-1	TGCAGTGTCAGGGGAAACACTGAAGCTTTCTTT	CSVRGNTEAFF
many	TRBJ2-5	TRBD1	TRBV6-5	TGTGCCAGCAGTTACCCGACAGGGGGCCAAGAGACCCAGTACTTC	CASSYPTGGQETQYF
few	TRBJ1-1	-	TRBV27	TGTGCCAGCAGTCGCTTGGAGGGCGATGCTTTCTTT	CASSRLEGDAFF
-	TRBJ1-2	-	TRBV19	TGTGCCAGTAGGGGGACACACTATGGCTACACCTTC	CASRGTHYGYTF
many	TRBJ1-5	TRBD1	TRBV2	TGTGCCAGCGGGGGGGCAGGACAGGGGCCGCCCCAGCATTTT	CASGGAGQGPPQHF
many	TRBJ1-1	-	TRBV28	TGTGCCAGCAGCCGTACCAGGGCGAACACTGAAGCTTTCTTT	CASSRTRANTEAFF
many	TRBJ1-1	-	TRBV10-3	TGTGCCATCAGTGGAGGACAGATGAACACTGAAGCTTTCTTT	CAISGGQMNTEAFF
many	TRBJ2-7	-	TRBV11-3	TGTGCCAGCAGCTTGGAGGGGACTGGATCCTACGAGCAGTACTTC	CASSLEGTGSYEQYF
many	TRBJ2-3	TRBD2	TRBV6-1	TGTGCCAGCAGTTCACTGGGGGGGGTTAGCACAGATACGCAGTATTTT	CASSSLGGVSTDTQYF
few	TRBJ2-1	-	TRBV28	TGTGCCAGCAGTGTACCCGGGACCACTGGGGATGAGCAGTTCTTC	CASSVPGTTGDEQFF
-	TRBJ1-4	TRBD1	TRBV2	TGTGCCAGCACCGAACAGGGGGCGAGGTCGGCGACTAATGAAAAACTGTTTTTT	CASTEQGARSATNEKLFF
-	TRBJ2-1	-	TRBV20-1	TGCAGTGCCCCCAGGGGGGCCATGAGCTCCTACAATGAGCAGTTCTTC	CSAPRGAMSSYNEQFF
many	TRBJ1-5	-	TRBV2	TGTGCCAGCAGTGAAGAGCTAGGGGCCAATCAGCCCCAGCATTTT	CASSEELGANQPQHF
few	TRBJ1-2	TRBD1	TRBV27	TGTGCCAGCAGTCCGACAGGGGGCGTCGGCTACACCTTC	CASSPTGGVGYTF
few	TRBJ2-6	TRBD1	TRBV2	TGTGCCAGCAGATCAGGACAGGGGGCTGGGGCCAACGTCCTGACTTTC	CASRSGQGAGANVLTF
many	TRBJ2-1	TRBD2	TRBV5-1	TGCGCCAGCATCTGCACCGGGACTAGCGGGAGATGGCGAGGCAATGAGCAGTTCTTC	CASICTGTSGRWRGNEQFF